Listed here are 16 T cell receptor beta chains from one sample, sequenced in a study of blood T cells in healthy people across ages. A second PCR of about 7 to 12 cycles used a sample-barcoded 5' primer and a J-beta primer mix. Each CDR3 protein gets one entry after TCRdb re-called the 5' RACE reads with MiXCR. The table records more than 1,000,000 distinct CDR3 sequences, around 27% of them present only once. These data were also filed under a second study, of T cells of mothers and their children.

Sequencing used blood. All receptors derive from a girl aged 2 to 10 in good health.

In DNA form, the CDR3 reads TGTGCCAGCAGCCAAGAAGGGACAGGGGTGGGGGACACGCAGTATTTT. Its protein is CASSQEGTGVGDTQYF. The chain recombines TRBV13 with TRBJ2-3, with 10 bases that match TRBD1. This CDR3 region has 16 residues. The trim removed 5 bases at V and 9 bases at J, leaving 14 bases unmatched. Germline lookup yields CDR1 PRHDT and CDR2 FYEKMQ (reference sequence). Using reference TRBV13 and TRBJ2-3 for the parts outside the CDR3, the full variable domain is AAGVIQSPRHLIKEKRETATLKCYPIPRHDTVYWYQQGPGQDPQFLISFYEKMQSDKGSIPDRFSAQQFSDYHSELNMSSLELGDSALYFCASSQEGTGVGDTQYFGPGTRLTVL.

There are a few counts of this clonotype. This chain joins TRBV20-1 and TRBJ2-5, with 9 bases identical to TRBD2. The DNA end is more similar to TRBJ2-1, so the J call may be wrong. This CDR3 region has 15 residues. Germline V gene lookup returns CDR1 DFQATT and CDR2 SNEGSKA (reference sequence). CDR3 region: CSALYSGGLNNEQFF. Here the CDR3 DNA reads TGCAGTGCACTCTATAGCGGGGGCCTTAACAATGAGCAGTTCTTC.

This clonotype was counted only a few times. This chain connects TRBV6-2 or TRBV6-3 to TRBJ2-5; 11 nucleotides line up with TRBD2. In germline, CDR1 is MNHEY, CDR2 SVGEGT. Unmatched junction bases numbered 10, after V lost 6 bases and J lost 4 bases. The CDR3 runs 16 residues. The CDR3 nucleotides read TGTGCCAGCAGCTCCGGGACTAGCGGACTGGGAGAGACCCAGTACTTC. It yields the protein CASSSGTSGLGETQYF.

A few counts support this clonotype. The chain couples TRBV29-1 to TRBJ2-1; maybe TRBD2 (5 bases). V was pared by 7 bases and J by 0 bases, with 7 bases between. The CDR3 has 12 amino acids. Per germline, CDR1 SQVTM and CDR2 ANQGSEA. For the CDR3, the DNA is TGCAGCGCGGGAAGCTCCTACAATGAGCAGTTCTTC. Translating it yields CSAGSSYNEQFF.

The rearrangement joins TRBV29-1 to TRBJ2-7, with a tentative D call TRBD2 (5 bases). From germline, CDR1 is SQVTM and CDR2 ANQGSEA. V lost 3 bases to trimming and J lost 5 bases, with 17 bases between them. The CDR3 loop spans 14 amino acids. In DNA form, the CDR3 reads TGCAGCGTTGAGGATCGGGGAATTAACGACGAGCAGTACTTC. Protein sequence: CSVEDRGINDEQYF.

This clonotype has just a few counts. The chain has TRBV15 and TRBJ2-7; perhaps D is TRBD1 or TRBD2 (5 bases each). CDR3 length equals 14 residues. From germline, CDR1 is LNHNV and CDR2 YYDKDF (reference sequence). V was trimmed by 5 bases and J by 3 bases, leaving 14 bases between them. CDR3 bases: TGTGCCACCAGCGGGGGACGAGCTTACTACGAGCAGTACTTC. Its protein product is CATSGGRAYYEQYF.

The genes are TRBV12-3 or TRBV12-4 and TRBJ2-1; possible D gene TRBD1, 6 bases. CDR3 length: 15 amino acids. V lost 6 bases and J 0 bases, leaving 12 bases between the germline ends. CDR3 loop: CASRTMDSSYNEQFF. The DNA of the CDR3 is TGTGCCAGCAGAACCATGGACAGCTCCTACAATGAGCAGTTCTTC.

This clonotype showed up just a few times. A junction end diverges from the germline sequence, so it may reflect a read error. This chain uses TRBV28 with TRBJ2-5, with 13 bases aligning to TRBD2. The CDR3 loop spans 19 amino acids. Germline CDR1 reads MDHEN; CDR2 reads SYDVKM. The CDR3 loop reads CAGSSGLAGDQGYQETQYF. For the CDR3, the DNA is TGTGCCGGCAGCTCCGGACTAGCGGGAGATCAAGGGTACCAAGAGACCCAGTACTTC. Filled out from reference TRBV28 and TRBJ2-5, the complete variable domain reads DVKVTQSSRYLVKRTGEKVFLECVQDMDHENMFWYRQDPGLGLRLIYFSYDVKMKEKGDIPEGYSVSREKKERFSLILESASTNQTSMYLCAGSSGLAGDQGYQETQYFGPGTRLLVL.

The gene calls are TRBV28 and TRBJ2-5; D is undetermined. The germline gives CDR1 MDHEN, CDR2 SYDVKM. This CDR3 spans 14 amino acids. The germline V and J ends were trimmed by 5 bases and 3 bases, with 13 bases remaining between them. CDR3 amino acids: CASSAPEDEETQYF. The CDR3 region has the DNA TGTGCCAGCAGTGCTCCCGAGGACGAAGAGACCCAGTACTTC.

The rearrangement links TRBV29-1 to TRBJ2-5, with 11 positions matching TRBD2. V lost 5 bases and J lost 3; bases outside the gene matches: 5. Germline V gene data show CDR1 as SQVTM and CDR2 as ANQGSEA. CDR3 length: 14 amino acids. The CDR3 region has the DNA TGCAGCGTTCGAGTGGGACTAGCGGAAGAGACCCAGTACTTC. It yields the protein CSVRVGLAEETQYF.

The chain has TRBV6-6 and TRBJ2-3; the D gene is possibly TRBD1 (5 bases). V shed 3 bases and J shed 2 bases, with 12 bases lying between them. The germline CDR1 and CDR2 sequences are MNHNY and SVGAGI (reference sequence). There are 15 residues in the CDR3. CDR3 region: CASSYPPDNTDTQYF. CDR3 nucleotides: TGTGCCAGCAGTTATCCGCCGGACAACACAGATACGCAGTATTTT.

This clonotype occurred a few times. The CDR3 DNA reads as TGTGCCAGCAGCTTTCAGCGGGAGTCCAATGAGCAGTTCTTC. It encodes CASSFQRESNEQFF. The chain is built from TRBV7-2 and TRBJ2-1; 8 bases align to TRBD2. Germline values: CDR1 SGHTA, CDR2 FQGNSA. V lost 3 bases and J lost 6; bases outside the gene matches: 4. The CDR3 is 14 amino acids.

Only a few counts were recorded for this clonotype. This chain connects TRBV12-3 or TRBV12-4 to TRBJ2-5; the D is unclear. The germline V and J ends were trimmed by 4 bases and 11 bases, with 17 bases remaining between them. This CDR3 is built from 13 residues. In DNA form, the CDR3 reads TGTGCCAGCAGTTCGAGGAAGAGGCTTAATCAGTACTTC. Translation gives CASSSRKRLNQYF.

The V call is TRBV3-1, the J call TRBJ2-7; perhaps TRBD1 as D (5 bases). In germline, CDR1 is LGHDT, CDR2 YNNKEL (reference sequence). V was cut by 1 base and J by 0 bases, with 13 bases left in between. The CDR3 has 16 residues. The CDR3 spells CASSQVNQGNSYEQYF. CDR3 coding DNA: TGTGCCAGCAGCCAAGTTAACCAGGGCAACTCCTACGAGCAGTACTTC.

This clonotype was counted only a few times. The CDR3 region has the DNA TGCAGTGCCCCTTCGGGGTACAATGAGCAGTTCTTC. Translation: CSAPSGYNEQFF. V usage is TRBV20-1 and J usage is TRBJ2-5; weak D call: TRBD2 (5 bases). The J call is doubtful: the DNA matches TRBJ2-1 better. Germline values: CDR1 DFQATT, CDR2 SNEGSKA (reference sequence). The length of the CDR3 is 12 residues.

This clonotype has a handful of counts. The rearrangement uses TRBV7-2 and TRBJ2-5; the match to TRBD2 covers 9 bases. The J call may be faulty, since TRBJ2-1 better matches the DNA end. The CDR3 sequence is 17 residues long. Germline lookup yields CDR1 SGHTA and CDR2 FQGNSA. The chain's CDR3 is CASRVGGIAGAYNEQFF. CDR3 nucleotide sequence: TGTGCCAGCAGGGTAGGGGGAATAGCGGGGGCCTACAATGAGCAGTTCTTC.